One T cell receptor (beta chain) is described in this entry. Antigen: not known. The source of the sample is a study of T cell responses to AZD1222 COVID-19 vaccine. Background on the study: Pooling was applied to second doses at about 4 or about 12 weeks. Points from the study as a whole: The sample set comprised mostly white British donors with more females, and clonal diversity was possibly underestimated. Vaccine-associated CD4 TCRs spanned spike, dominant at 160-218 and 743-854. All repertoire sampling was performed exclusively after the peak T cell response.

Only in-frame clones appear in the TCRdb table, and some are missing; sequencing was by immunoSEQ multiplex PCR. Among 95,000 to 150,000 clones listed, roughly 90% were seen once. Germline CDR1 reads LNHDA; CDR2 reads SQIVND (reference sequence). V was trimmed by 7 bases and J by 8 bases, leaving 17 bases between them. The CDR3 is 14 residues long. The sequence was obtained from an adult in good health. The rearrangement uses TRBV19 and TRBJ1-4, with a weak D call TRBD1 (5 bases). Sequencing used peripheral blood, obtained on day 0 of AZD1222 vaccination. The CDR3 region is CASTPGRGGEKLFF. The CDR3, as DNA: TGTGCCAGTACCCCGGGGAGGGGAGGCGAAAAACTGTTTTTT.